What follows are 2 T cell receptor beta chains derived from one specimen sequenced in a study of blood T cells in healthy people across ages. The second PCR ran roughly 7 to 11 cycles with a sample-barcoded 5' primer and J-beta primers. TCRdb redid the calling of the 5' RACE reads with MiXCR, one entry per CDR3 protein. The data hold around 1.5 million distinct CDR3 sequences, with roughly 60% observed a single time. Sequenced: blood. The origin of the receptors is a man between 18 and 29 years old in good health.

This sequence joins TRBV27 and TRBJ2-1; 12 nucleotides agree with TRBD1. V was pared by 3 bases and J by 12 bases, with 9 bases of the junction left unmatched. The CDR3 is 15 amino acids. Germline CDR1 is MNHEY and CDR2 is SMNVEV (reference sequence). The CDR3 spells CASSFRDRGPGGQFF. CDR3 nucleotides: TGTGCCAGCAGTTTCCGGGACAGGGGGCCCGGGGGGCAGTTCTTC.

This rearrangement joins TRBV19 to TRBJ1-2, with D hard to call. The CDR3 contains 14 residues. Germline values: CDR1 LNHDA, CDR2 SQIVND (reference sequence). With 6 bases removed from V and 1 base from J, the gap between germline ends came to 12 bases. Here the CDR3 DNA reads TGTGCCAGTAGGGCTGTAGGAGATAACTATGGCTACACCTTC. Protein sequence: CASRAVGDNYGYTF.